This T cell receptor beta chain was recovered during a study of cytomegalovirus exposure and HLA in healthy donors. PCR employed 60 Vbeta and 13 Jbeta primers. The protocol was immunoSEQ multiplex PCR, while the TCRdb copy is restricted to in-frame clones and leaves out a portion. The repertoire holds about 200,000 clones, with more than 60% as singletons. Study-wide results and limits: A later analysis revealed that TCR association rates differed between HLA loci, peaking at DRB1 and bottoming out at HLA-C.

This CDR3 comprises 13 residues. Trimming took off 1 base at V and 5 bases at J, with 9 bases between the two ends. Per germline, CDR1 MDHEN and CDR2 SYDVKM. Remarks on this clone: Its antigen is still unknown.

Material for sequencing was PBMCs. The receptor was derived from a man aged 50 to 60 in good health and CMV-seronegative. J is TRBJ2-7 and V is TRBV28; D unclear. CDR3 DNA: TGTGCCAGCAGTTTATCTAGTCTGAACGAGCAGTACTTC. Its protein is CASSLSSLNEQYF. Full variable domain (rest looked up from reference TRBV28 and TRBJ2-7): DVKVTQSSRYLVKRTGEKVFLECVQDMDHENMFWYRQDPGLGLRLIYFSYDVKMKEKGDIPEGYSVSREKKERFSLILESASTNQTSMYLCASSLSSLNEQYFGPGTRLTVT.